These 11 T cell receptor beta chains came from one sample sequenced in a study of blood T cells in healthy people across ages. It was with a sample-barcoded 5' primer and a J-beta primer mix that a second PCR of about 6 to 11 cycles was run. Via MiXCR, TCRdb re-called the 5' RACE reads, giving one row per CDR3 protein. The sample contains hundreds of thousands of distinct CDR3 sequences, roughly 60% of which appear only once. Sequencing was done on a sample of blood. These receptors came from a man younger than 45 in good health.

This clonotype occurred a few times. The genes are TRBV15 and TRBJ2-3; D remains ambiguous. This CDR3 comprises 13 residues. The V and J ends lost 3 bases and 2 bases respectively, with 6 bases between them. Per the germline V gene, CDR1 is LNHNV and CDR2 is YYDKDF (reference sequence). The CDR3 DNA reads as TGTGCCACCAGCAGCCAATCCACAGATACGCAGTATTTT. Amino acids: CATSSQSTDTQYF. Drawing the rest from reference TRBV15 and TRBJ2-3, the complete variable domain is DAMVIQNPRYQVTQFGKPVTLSCSQTLNHNVMYWYQQKSSQAPKLLFHYYDKDFNNEADTPDNFQSRRPNTSFCFLDIRSPGLGDTAMYLCATSSQSTDTQYFGPGTRLTVL.

The J gene is TRBJ1-4, the V gene TRBV7-2; tentative D call: TRBD1 (5 bases). The CDR3 covers 14 residues. From germline, CDR1 is SGHTA and CDR2 FQGNSA. V was clipped by 2 bases and J by 5 bases, with 9 bases between them. As DNA, the CDR3 is TGTGCCAGCAGCTTAAGGGCAGGGAATGAAAAACTGTTTTTT. This gives the protein CASSLRAGNEKLFF. The whole variable domain, filled in from reference TRBV7-2 and TRBJ1-4, reads GAGVSQSPSNKVTEKGKDVELRCDPISGHTALYWYRQSLGQGLEFLIYFQGNSAPDKSGLPSDRFSAERTGGSVSTLTIQRTQQEDSAVYLCASSLRAGNEKLFFGSGTQLSVL.

The chain recombines TRBV6-1 with TRBJ1-1, with 7 bases aligning to TRBD1. Germline CDR1 is MNHNS and CDR2 is SASEGT. Trimming took 6 bases from V and 2 from J; bases not matched to a gene: 9. The CDR3 loop spans 15 amino acids. DNA of the CDR3: TGTGCCAGCAGGCTAGACAGGGTCGGAAACACTGAAGCTTTCTTT. It codes for CASRLDRVGNTEAFF.

This clonotype was recorded a few times. This chain connects TRBV28 to TRBJ2-6; the D is unclear. This CDR3 is 13 amino acids long. The V gene's germline CDR1 is MDHEN and CDR2 SYDVKM. The V end was cut by 5 bases, the J end by 2 bases, with 4 bases between. CDR3 DNA: TGTGCCAGCAGTACAGCTGGGGCCAACGTCCTGACTTTC. It codes for CASSTAGANVLTF.

The rearrangement uses TRBV9 and TRBJ1-2, with 7 bases lining up with TRBD1. Germline CDR1 reads SGDLS; CDR2 reads YYNGEE. V shed 5 bases, J shed 3 bases, and the junction held 16 bases outside the gene matches. This CDR3 contains 17 residues. The CDR3 here is CASRDTREGTAYYGYTF. The CDR3 DNA follows: TGTGCCAGCAGAGACACAAGAGAAGGGACAGCTTACTATGGCTACACCTTC. The whole variable domain, filled in from reference TRBV9 and TRBJ1-2, reads DSGVTQTPKHLITATGQRVTLRCSPRSGDLSVYWYQQSLDQGLQFLIQYYNGEERAKGNILERFSAQQFPDLHSELNLSSLELGDSALYFCASRDTREGTAYYGYTFGSGTRLTVV.

This sequence joins TRBV18 and TRBJ2-7, with no clear D. The CDR3 totals 14 residues. Trimming shortened V by 0 bases and J by 2 bases, and 8 bases separated the two germline ends. Germline CDR1 and CDR2: KGHSH and LQKENI. CDR3 residues: CASSPPLQTYEQYF. CDR3 DNA: TGTGCCAGCTCACCACCACTGCAGACCTACGAGCAGTACTTC.

In its sample, this clonotype was seen once. The J gene is TRBJ2-7, the V gene TRBV27; 7 nucleotides match TRBD2. The CDR3 loop spans 15 amino acids. V lost 2 bases to trimming and J lost 4 bases; unmatched junction nucleotides: 8. Germline V gene lookup returns CDR1 MNHEY and CDR2 SMNVEV (reference sequence). CDR3 coding DNA: TGTGCCAGCAGTTTACCCCATCCGGGAGGATACGAGCAGTACTTC. Translating gives CASSLPHPGGYEQYF.

The chain links TRBV28 to TRBJ2-4, with 9 bases matching TRBD1. J lost 13 bases, V lost 10 bases, and 17 bases had no gene match. Per the germline V gene, CDR1 is MDHEN and CDR2 is SYDVKM. This CDR3 is built from 14 residues. The CDR3 DNA is TGTGCCACAGCCCCGGGACAGGGATCTATGGAGCAGTACTTC. Protein sequence: CATAPGQGSMEQYF.

This clonotype was recorded a few times. This CDR3 is CASSPEALNQDTQYF. Written as DNA, the CDR3 is TGTGCCAGCTCCCCCGAGGCCCTTAATCAAGATACGCAGTATTTT. J is TRBJ2-3 and V is TRBV2; D not resolved. V dropped 8 bases and J dropped 5 bases, with 20 bases sitting between them. The germline V gene has CDR1 SNHLY and CDR2 FYNNEI. The CDR3 is made up of 15 amino acids.

The chain combines TRBV15 with TRBJ2-3; a weak D match, TRBD2 (6 bases). With 4 bases removed from V and 4 bases from J, the gap between germline ends came to 18 bases. The CDR3 is made up of 16 amino acids. Germline V CDR1 and CDR2: LNHNV, YYDKDF (reference sequence). Here the CDR3 reads CATSISVGGEADTQYF. The CDR3 bases are TGTGCCACCAGCATCAGTGTGGGCGGGGAGGCAGATACGCAGTATTTT.

The chain combines TRBV7-9 with TRBJ2-4; 9 bases are a match to TRBD1. The trim removed 4 bases at V and 7 bases at J, leaving 8 bases unmatched. The CDR3 is made up of 15 amino acids. Per germline, CDR1 SEHNR and CDR2 FQNEAQ (reference sequence). CDR3 nucleotide sequence: TGTGCCAGCAGCTCCCTGACAGGGGGTATCAACATTCAGTACTTC. Translation gives CASSSLTGGINIQYF.